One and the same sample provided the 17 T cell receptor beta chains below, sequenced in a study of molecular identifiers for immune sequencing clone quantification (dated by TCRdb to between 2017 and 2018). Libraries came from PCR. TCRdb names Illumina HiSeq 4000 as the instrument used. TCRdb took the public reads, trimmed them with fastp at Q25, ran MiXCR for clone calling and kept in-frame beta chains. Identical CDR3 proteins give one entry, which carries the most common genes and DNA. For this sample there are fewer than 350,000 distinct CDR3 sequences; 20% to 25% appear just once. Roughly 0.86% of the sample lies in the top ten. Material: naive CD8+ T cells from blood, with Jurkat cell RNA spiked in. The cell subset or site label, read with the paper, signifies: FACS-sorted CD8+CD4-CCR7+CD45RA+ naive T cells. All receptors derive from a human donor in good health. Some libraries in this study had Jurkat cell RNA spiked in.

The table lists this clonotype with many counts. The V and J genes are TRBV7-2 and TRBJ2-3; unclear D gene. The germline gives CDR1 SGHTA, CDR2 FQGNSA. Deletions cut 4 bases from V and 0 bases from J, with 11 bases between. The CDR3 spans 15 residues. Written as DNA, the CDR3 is TGTGCCAGCAGCTCCATGGCGGCGAGCACAGATACGCAGTATTTT. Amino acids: CASSSMAASTDTQYF. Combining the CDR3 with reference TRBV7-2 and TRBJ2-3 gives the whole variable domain GAGVSQSPSNKVTEKGKDVELRCDPISGHTALYWYRQSLGQGLEFLIYFQGNSAPDKSGLPSDRFSAERTGGSVSTLTIQRTQQEDSAVYLCASSSMAASTDTQYFGPGTRLTVL.

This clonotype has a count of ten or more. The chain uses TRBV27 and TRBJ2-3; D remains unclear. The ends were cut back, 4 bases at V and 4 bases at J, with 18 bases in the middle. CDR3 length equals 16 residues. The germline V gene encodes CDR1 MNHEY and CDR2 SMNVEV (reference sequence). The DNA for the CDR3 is TGTGCCAGCAGTTCCAGGACGGACCCAGGTCCAGATACGCAGTATTTT. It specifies CASSSRTDPGPDTQYF.

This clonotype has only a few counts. The DNA of the CDR3 is TGTGCCAGCAGTTACTCTTTAACGGGGGGTGAATCAGAGACCCAGTACTTC. Protein: CASSYSLTGGESETQYF. V gene TRBV6-2 or TRBV6-3 combines with J gene TRBJ2-5; 7 bases are shared with TRBD2. This CDR3 comprises 17 residues. Germline CDR1 is MNHEY and CDR2 is SVGEGT. After removal of 0 bases from V and 4 bases from J, the junction contained 11 bases not matched to a gene.

CDR3 protein: CASSSHRAPGDTQYF. The CDR3 region has the DNA TGTGCCAGCAGTTCACACCGGGCCCCAGGGGATACGCAGTATTTT. The rearrangement links TRBV28 to TRBJ2-3; TRBD1 is a possible D gene (5 bases). Trimming took off 4 bases at V and 6 bases at J, with 17 bases between the two ends. Germline values: CDR1 MDHEN, CDR2 SYDVKM. There are 15 residues in the CDR3. Full variable domain (outside the CDR3, taken from reference TRBV28 and TRBJ2-3): DVKVTQSSRYLVKRTGEKVFLECVQDMDHENMFWYRQDPGLGLRLIYFSYDVKMKEKGDIPEGYSVSREKKERFSLILESASTNQTSMYLCASSSHRAPGDTQYFGPGTRLTVL.

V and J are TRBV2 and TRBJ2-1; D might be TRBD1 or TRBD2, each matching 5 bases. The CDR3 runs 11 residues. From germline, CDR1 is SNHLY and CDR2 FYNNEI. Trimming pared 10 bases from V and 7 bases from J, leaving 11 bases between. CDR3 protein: CAILWGNEQFF. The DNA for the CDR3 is TGTGCCATCCTTTGGGGGAATGAGCAGTTCTTC. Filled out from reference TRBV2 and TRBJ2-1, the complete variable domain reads EPEVTQTPSHQVTQMGQEVILRCVPISNHLYFYWYRQILGQKVEFLVSFYNNEISEKSEIFDDQFSVERPDGSNFTLKIRSTKLEDSAMYFCAILWGNEQFFGPGTRLTVL.

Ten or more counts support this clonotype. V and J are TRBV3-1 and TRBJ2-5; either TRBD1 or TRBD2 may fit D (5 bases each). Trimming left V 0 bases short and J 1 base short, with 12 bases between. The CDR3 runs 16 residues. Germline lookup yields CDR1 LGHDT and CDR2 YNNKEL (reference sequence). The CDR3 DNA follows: TGTGCCAGCAGCCAAGAGGGACCGTACCCCCAAGAGACCCAGTACTTC. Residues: CASSQEGPYPQETQYF.

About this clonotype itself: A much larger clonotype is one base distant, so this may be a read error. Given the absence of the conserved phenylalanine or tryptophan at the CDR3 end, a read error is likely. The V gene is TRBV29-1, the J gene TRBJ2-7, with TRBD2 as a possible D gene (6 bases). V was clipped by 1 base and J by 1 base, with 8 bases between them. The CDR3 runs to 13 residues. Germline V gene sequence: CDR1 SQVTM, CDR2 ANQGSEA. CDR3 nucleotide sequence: TGCAGCGTTGAAGTGGGAGGTTCCTACGAGCAGTACTCC. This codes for CSVEVGGSYEQYS.

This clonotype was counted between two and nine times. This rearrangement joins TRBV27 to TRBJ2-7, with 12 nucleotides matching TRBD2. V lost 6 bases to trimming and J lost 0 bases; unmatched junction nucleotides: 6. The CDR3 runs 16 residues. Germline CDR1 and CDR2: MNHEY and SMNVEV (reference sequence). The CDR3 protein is CASSPGLAGLSYEQYF. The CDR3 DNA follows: TGTGCCAGCAGCCCGGGACTAGCGGGCCTCTCCTACGAGCAGTACTTC.

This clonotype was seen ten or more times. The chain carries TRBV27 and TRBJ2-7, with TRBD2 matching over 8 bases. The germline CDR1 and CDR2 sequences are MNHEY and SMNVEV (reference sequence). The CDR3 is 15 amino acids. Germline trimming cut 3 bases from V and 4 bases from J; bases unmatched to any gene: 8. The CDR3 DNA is TGTGCCAGCAGTTTTCAACTAGCGGAGCCTTACGAGCAGTACTTC. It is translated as CASSFQLAEPYEQYF.

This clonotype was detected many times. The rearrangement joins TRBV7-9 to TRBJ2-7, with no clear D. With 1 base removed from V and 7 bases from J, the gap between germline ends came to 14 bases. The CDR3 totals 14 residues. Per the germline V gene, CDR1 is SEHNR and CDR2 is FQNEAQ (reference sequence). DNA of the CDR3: TGTGCCAGCAGCTTAGGGCTGCGGCCCGGGGAGCAGTACTTC. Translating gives CASSLGLRPGEQYF.

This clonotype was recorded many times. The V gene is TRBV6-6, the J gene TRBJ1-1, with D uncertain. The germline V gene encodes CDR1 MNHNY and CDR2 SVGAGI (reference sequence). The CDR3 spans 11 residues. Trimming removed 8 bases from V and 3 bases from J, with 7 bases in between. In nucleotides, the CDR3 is TGTGCCAGCGAAGGTCACACTGAAGCTTTCTTT. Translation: CASEGHTEAFF.

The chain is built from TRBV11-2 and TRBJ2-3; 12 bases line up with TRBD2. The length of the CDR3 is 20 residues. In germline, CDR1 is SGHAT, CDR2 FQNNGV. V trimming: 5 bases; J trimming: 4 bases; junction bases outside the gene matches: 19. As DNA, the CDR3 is TGTGCCAGCAGCCATACCATCCGGGGCCTAGCGGGGGGGATCGCAGATACGCAGTATTTT. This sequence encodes CASSHTIRGLAGGIADTQYF.

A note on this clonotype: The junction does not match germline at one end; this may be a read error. CDR3 sequence reads: CACSLGSSGGRIDTQYF. For the CDR3, the DNA is TGTGCCTGCAGCTTGGGGTCATCAGGGGGTCGGATAGATACGCAGTATTTT. The V call is TRBV5-5, the J call TRBJ2-3; 7 bases agree with TRBD1. The CDR3 consists of 17 residues. Per the germline V gene, CDR1 is SGHKS and CDR2 is YYEKEE (reference sequence).

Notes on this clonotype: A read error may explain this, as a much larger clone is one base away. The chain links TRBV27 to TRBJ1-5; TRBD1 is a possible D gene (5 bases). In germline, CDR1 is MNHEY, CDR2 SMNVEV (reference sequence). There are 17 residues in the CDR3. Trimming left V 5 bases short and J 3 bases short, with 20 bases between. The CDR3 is CASSQVLVTGANQPQHF. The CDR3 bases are TGTGCCAGCAGTCAGGTTCTGGTAACAGGAGCCAATCAGCCCCAGCATTTT.

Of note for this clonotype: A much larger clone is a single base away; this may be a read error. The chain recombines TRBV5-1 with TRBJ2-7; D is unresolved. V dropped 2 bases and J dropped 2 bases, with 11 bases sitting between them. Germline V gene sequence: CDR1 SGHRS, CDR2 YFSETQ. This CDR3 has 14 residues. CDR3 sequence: CASSFVSDTYEQYF. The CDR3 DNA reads TGCGCCAGCAGCTTTGTTTCTGATACCTACGAGCAGTACTTC.

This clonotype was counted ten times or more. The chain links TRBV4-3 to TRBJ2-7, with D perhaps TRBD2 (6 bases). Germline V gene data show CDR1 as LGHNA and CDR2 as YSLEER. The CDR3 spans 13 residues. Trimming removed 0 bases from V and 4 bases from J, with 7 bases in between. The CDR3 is CASSQDRGYEQYF. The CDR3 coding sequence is TGCGCCAGCAGCCAAGATCGGGGGTACGAGCAGTACTTC.

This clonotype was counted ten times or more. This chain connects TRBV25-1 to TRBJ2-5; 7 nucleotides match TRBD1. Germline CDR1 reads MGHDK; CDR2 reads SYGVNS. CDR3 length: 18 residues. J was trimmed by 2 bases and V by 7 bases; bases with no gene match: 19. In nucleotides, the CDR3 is TGTGCCAGCAATGCCCGGGACAGTGTCCAAGAGACACAAGAGACCCAGTACTTC. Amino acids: CASNARDSVQETQETQYF.